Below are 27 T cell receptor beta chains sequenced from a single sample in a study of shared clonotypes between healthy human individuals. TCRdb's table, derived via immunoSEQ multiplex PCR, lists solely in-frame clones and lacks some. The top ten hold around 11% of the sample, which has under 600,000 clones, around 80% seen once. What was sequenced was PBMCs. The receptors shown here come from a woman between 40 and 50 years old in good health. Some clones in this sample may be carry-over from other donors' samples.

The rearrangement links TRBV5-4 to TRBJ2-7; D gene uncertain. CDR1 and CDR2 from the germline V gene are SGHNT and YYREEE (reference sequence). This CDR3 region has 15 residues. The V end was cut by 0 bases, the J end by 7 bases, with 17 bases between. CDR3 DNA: TGTGCCAGCAGCTTGGTCGGGCGGAGCGTTGTGGAGCAGTACTTC. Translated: CASSLVGRSVVEQYF.

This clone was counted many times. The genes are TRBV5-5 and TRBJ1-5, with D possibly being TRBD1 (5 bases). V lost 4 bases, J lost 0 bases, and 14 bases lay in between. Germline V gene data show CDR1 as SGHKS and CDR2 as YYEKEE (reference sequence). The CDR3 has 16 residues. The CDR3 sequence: CASSGGAANSNQPQHF. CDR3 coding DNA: TGTGCCAGCAGCGGTGGGGCAGCTAATAGCAATCAGCCCCAGCATTTT.

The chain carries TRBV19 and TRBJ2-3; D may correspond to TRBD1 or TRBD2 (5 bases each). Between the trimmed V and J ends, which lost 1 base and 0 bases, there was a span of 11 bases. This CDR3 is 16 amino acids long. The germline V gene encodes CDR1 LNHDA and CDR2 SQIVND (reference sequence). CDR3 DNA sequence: TGTGCCAGTAGTATAGCCGGGACCAAAAGCACAGATACGCAGTATTTT. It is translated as CASSIAGTKSTDTQYF.

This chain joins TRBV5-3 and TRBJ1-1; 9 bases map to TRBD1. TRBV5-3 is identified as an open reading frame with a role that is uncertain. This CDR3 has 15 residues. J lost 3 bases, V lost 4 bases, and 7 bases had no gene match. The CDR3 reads CARSAGQGSHTEAFF. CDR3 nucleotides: TGTGCCAGAAGCGCCGGACAGGGGTCTCACACTGAAGCTTTCTTT.

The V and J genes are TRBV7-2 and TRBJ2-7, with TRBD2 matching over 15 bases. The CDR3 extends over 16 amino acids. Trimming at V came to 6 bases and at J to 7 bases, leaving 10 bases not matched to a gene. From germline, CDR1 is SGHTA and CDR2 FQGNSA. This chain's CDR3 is CASSFGTSGRRGEQYF. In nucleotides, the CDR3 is TGTGCCAGCAGTTTCGGGACTAGCGGGAGGAGAGGTGAGCAGTACTTC.

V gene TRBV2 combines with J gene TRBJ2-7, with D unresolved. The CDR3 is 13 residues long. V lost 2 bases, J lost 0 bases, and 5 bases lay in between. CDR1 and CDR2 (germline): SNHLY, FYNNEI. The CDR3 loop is CASSEQFSYEQYF. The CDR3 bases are TGTGCCAGCAGTGAACAGTTCTCCTACGAGCAGTACTTC.

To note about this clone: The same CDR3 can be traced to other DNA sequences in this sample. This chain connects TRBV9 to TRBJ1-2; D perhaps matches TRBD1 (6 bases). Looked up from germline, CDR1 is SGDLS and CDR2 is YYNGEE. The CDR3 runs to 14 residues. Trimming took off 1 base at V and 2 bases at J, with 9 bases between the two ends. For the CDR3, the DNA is TGTGCCAGCAGCGTACAAGGGGGGAACTATGGCTACACCTTC. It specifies CASSVQGGNYGYTF.

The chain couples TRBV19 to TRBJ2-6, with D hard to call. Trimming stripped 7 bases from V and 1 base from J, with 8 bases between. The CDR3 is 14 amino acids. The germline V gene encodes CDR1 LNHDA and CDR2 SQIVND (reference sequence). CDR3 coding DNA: TGTGCCAGTACCCCCCAATCTGGGGCCAACGTCCTGACTTTC. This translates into CASTPQSGANVLTF.

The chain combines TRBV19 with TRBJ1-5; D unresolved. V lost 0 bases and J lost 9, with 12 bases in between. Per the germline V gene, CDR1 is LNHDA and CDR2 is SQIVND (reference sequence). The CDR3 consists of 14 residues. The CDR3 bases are TGTGCCAGTAGTATAGATCGAGTGGGAAGGCCCCAGCATTTT. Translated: CASSIDRVGRPQHF.

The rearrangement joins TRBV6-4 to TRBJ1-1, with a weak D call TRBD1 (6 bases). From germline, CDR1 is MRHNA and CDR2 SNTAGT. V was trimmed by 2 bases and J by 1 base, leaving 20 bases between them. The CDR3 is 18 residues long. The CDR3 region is CASSDLLLQGRSNTEAFF. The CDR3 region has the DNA TGTGCCAGCAGTGACCTACTCTTACAGGGCAGGTCGAACACTGAAGCTTTCTTT.

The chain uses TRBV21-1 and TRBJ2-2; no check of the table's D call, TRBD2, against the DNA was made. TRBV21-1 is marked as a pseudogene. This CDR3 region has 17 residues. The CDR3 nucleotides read TGTGCCAGCAGCAAACGGGACTTGTGGGGAAACACCGGGGAGCTGTTTTTT. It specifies CASSKRDLWGNTGELFF.

The CDR3 loop reads CASSSGSQGTDTQYF. In DNA, the CDR3 is TGTGCCAGCAGCTCCGGCTCTCAGGGTACAGATACGCAGTATTTT. The gene calls are TRBV11-2 and TRBJ2-3; tentatively, D is TRBD1 (5 bases). This CDR3 contains 15 residues. From germline, CDR1 is SGHAT and CDR2 FQNNGV. Trimming took 4 bases from V and 3 from J, leaving 14 bases between them.

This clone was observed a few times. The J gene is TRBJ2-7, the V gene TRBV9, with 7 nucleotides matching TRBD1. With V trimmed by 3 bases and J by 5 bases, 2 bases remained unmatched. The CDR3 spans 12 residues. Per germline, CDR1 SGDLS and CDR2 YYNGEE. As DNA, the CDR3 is TGTGCCAGCAGCGCCACAGGGGACGAGCAGTACTTC. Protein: CASSATGDEQYF.

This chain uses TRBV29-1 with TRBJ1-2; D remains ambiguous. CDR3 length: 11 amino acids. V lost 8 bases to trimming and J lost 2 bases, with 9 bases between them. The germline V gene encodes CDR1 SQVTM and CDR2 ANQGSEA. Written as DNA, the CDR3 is TGCAGCTCACGGTCAAACTATGGCTACACCTTC. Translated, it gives CSSRSNYGYTF. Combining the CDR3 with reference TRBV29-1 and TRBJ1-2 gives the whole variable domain SAVISQKPSRDICQRGTSLTIQCQVDSQVTMMFWYRQQPGQSLTLIATANQGSEATYESGFVIDKFPISRPNLTFSTLTVSNMSPEDSSIYLCSSRSNYGYTFGSGTRLTVV.

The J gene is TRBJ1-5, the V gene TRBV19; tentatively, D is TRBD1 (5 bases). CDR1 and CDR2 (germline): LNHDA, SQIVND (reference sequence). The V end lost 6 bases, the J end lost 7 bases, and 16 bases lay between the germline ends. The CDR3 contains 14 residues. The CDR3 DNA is TGTGCCAGTAGCACTCAGGGTAATAACCAGCCCCAGCATTTT. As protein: CASSTQGNNQPQHF.

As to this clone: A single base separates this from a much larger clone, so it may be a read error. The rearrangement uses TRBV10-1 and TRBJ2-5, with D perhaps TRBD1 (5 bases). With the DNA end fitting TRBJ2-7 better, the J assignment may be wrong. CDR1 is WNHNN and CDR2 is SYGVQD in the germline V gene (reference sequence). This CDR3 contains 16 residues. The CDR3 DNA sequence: TGCGTCAGCAGTGAGTATCCGGACACGAACTCCTACGAGCAGTACTTC. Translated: CVSSEYPDTNSYEQYF.

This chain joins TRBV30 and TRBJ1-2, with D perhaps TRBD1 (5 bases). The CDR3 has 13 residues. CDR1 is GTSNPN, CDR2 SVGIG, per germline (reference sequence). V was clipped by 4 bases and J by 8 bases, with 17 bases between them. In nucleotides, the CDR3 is TGTGCCTGGAAGCAGGGATTGGTGGGGGGCTACACCTTC. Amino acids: CAWKQGLVGGYTF.

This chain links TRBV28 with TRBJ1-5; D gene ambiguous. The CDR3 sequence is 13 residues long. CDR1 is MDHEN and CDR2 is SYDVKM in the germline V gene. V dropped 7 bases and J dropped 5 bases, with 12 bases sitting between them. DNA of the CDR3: TGTGCCAGCACTTCTGGACCGTATCAGCCCCAGCATTTT. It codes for CASTSGPYQPQHF. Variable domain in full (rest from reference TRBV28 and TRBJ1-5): DVKVTQSSRYLVKRTGEKVFLECVQDMDHENMFWYRQDPGLGLRLIYFSYDVKMKEKGDIPEGYSVSREKKERFSLILESASTNQTSMYLCASTSGPYQPQHFGDGTRLSIL.

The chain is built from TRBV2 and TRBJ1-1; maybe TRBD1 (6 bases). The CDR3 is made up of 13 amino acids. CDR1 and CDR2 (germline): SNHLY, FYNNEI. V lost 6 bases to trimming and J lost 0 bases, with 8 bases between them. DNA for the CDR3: TGTGCCAGCAGGGACAGCATGAACACTGAAGCTTTCTTT. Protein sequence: CASRDSMNTEAFF.

The DNA for the CDR3 is TGTGCCAGCAGGACAGGGGGCAATGGGGCAGATACGCAGTATTTT. Translated, it gives CASRTGGNGADTQYF. The chain uses TRBV2 and TRBJ2-3, with 10 positions matching TRBD1. Germline V gene data show CDR1 as SNHLY and CDR2 as FYNNEI. The CDR3 totals 15 residues. The J segment lost 4 bases and the V segment lost 6 bases, leaving 7 bases of the junction unmatched.

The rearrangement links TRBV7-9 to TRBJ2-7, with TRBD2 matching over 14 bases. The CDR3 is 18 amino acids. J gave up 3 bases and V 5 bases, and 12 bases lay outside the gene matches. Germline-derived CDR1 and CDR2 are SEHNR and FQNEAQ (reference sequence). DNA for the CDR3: TGTGCCAGCAGCCCGGTACCGGGACTAGCGGGAGTAGGCTACGAGCAGTACTTC. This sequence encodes CASSPVPGLAGVGYEQYF.

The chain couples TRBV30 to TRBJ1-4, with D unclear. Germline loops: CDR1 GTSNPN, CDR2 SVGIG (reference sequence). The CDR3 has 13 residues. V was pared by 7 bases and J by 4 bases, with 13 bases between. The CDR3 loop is CAFWTGINEKLFF. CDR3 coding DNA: TGTGCCTTTTGGACGGGGATTAATGAAAAACTGTTTTTT. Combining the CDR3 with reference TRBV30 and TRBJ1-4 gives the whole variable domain SQTIHQWPATLVQPVGSPLSLECTVEGTSNPNLYWYRQAAGRGLQLLFYSVGIGQISSEVPQNLSASRPQDRQFILSSKKLLLSDSGFYLCAFWTGINEKLFFGSGTQLSVL.

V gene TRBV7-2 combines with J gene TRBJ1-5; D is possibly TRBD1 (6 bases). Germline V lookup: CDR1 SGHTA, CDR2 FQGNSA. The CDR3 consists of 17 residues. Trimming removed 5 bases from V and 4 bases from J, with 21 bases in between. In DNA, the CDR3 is TGTGCCAGCAGCCGACTTTCCGGACAGCTAACTAATCAGCCCCAGCATTTT. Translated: CASSRLSGQLTNQPQHF.

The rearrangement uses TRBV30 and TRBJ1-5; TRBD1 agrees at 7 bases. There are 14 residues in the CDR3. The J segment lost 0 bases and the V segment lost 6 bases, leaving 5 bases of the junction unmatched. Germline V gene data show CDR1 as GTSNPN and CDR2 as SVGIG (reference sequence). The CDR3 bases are TGTGCCTGTACAGGGGCGTATAGCAATCAGCCCCAGCATTTT. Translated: CACTGAYSNQPQHF.

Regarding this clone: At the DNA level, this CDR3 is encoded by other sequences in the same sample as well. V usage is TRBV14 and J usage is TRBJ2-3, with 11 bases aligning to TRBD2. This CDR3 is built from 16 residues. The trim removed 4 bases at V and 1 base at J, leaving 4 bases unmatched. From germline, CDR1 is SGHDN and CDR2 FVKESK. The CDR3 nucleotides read TGTGCCAGCAGCCCAACTAGCGGGAGTGGCACAGATACGCAGTATTTT. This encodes CASSPTSGSGTDTQYF.

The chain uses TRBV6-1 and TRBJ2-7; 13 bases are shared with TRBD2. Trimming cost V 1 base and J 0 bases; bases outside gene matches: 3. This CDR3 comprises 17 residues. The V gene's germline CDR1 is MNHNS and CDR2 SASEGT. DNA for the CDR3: TGTGCCAGCAGTGAAGGGGGACTAGCGGGGATCTCCTACGAGCAGTACTTC. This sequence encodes CASSEGGLAGISYEQYF.

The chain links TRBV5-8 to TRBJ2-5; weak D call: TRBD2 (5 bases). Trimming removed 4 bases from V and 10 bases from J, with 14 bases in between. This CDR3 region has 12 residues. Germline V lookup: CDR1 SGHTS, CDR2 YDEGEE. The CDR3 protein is CASSRPSGNQYF. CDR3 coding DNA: TGTGCCAGCAGCCGGCCCTCGGGGAACCAGTACTTC.